These T cell receptor beta chains were read from a single sample in a study of blood T cell repertoires in COVID-19. Here immunoSEQ multiplex PCR was the method, and the copy in TCRdb shows in-frame clones only, minus some. Of roughly 43,000 clones listed, about 83% are singletons. The specimen was peripheral blood. All receptors come from a woman older than 75 with acute or convalescent COVID-19. Each CDR3 is given with its conserved first and last residue. A D gene is named only where the DNA matches it firmly. Rows give clone size only sometimes, using once, few, many, or a class for an expanded clone.

clone_size: NA; d_call: NA; j_call: TRBJ1-2; v_call: TRBV29-1; cdr3_nt: TGCAGCTCAGGGGAAGATGGCTACACCTTC; cdr3_aa: CSSGEDGYTF
clone_size: NA; d_call: NA; j_call: TRBJ1-4; v_call: TRBV4-1; cdr3_nt: TGCGCCAGTCAACAGGGACGGGCTAATGAAAAACTGTTTTTT; cdr3_aa: CASQQGRANEKLFF
clone_size: NA; d_call: TRBD1; j_call: TRBJ1-6; v_call: TRBV30; cdr3_nt: TGTGCCTGGAGAGGACAGGGGTTAGGAAATTCACCCCTCCACTTT; cdr3_aa: CAWRGQGLGNSPLHF
clone_size: NA; d_call: NA; j_call: TRBJ2-3; v_call: TRBV11-2; cdr3_nt: TGTGCCAGCAGCGCAGGTTACACAGATACGCAGTATTTT; cdr3_aa: CASSAGYTDTQYF
clone_size: NA; d_call: TRBD2; j_call: TRBJ2-1; v_call: TRBV29-1; cdr3_nt: TGCAGCGCCGGGGGCGGGGGGGGACTCAATGAGCAGTTCTTC; cdr3_aa: CSAGGGGGLNEQFF
clone_size: once; d_call: TRBD1; j_call: TRBJ1-6; v_call: TRBV6-5; cdr3_nt: TGTGCCAGCAGTCCCGCCGGGACAGATAATTCACCCCTCCACTTT; cdr3_aa: CASSPAGTDNSPLHF
clone_size: NA; d_call: NA; j_call: TRBJ2-7; v_call: TRBV10-3; cdr3_nt: TGTGCCATCAGTGAGTCCGGGGGGTATGGCAGGGGGCACGAGCAGTACTTC; cdr3_aa: CAISESGGYGRGHEQYF
clone_size: NA; d_call: NA; j_call: TRBJ1-2; v_call: TRBV12-3/TRBV12-4; cdr3_nt: TGTGCCAGCAGTTCCTCCAACTACTATGGCTACACCTTC; cdr3_aa: CASSSSNYYGYTF
clone_size: NA; d_call: NA; j_call: TRBJ1-4; v_call: TRBV4-2; cdr3_nt: TGTGCCAGCAGCCAAGTGAGGCAGGCCTCGGGGGAAAAACTGTTTTTT; cdr3_aa: CASSQVRQASGEKLFF
clone_size: few; d_call: TRBD1; j_call: TRBJ1-4; v_call: TRBV2; cdr3_nt: TGTGCCAGCAGCCGGGACAGGGGGTATGAAAAACTGTTTTTT; cdr3_aa: CASSRDRGYEKLFF
clone_size: NA; d_call: NA; j_call: TRBJ1-1; v_call: TRBV4-3; cdr3_nt: TGCGCCAGCAGCCCCCTCCCAGGGGACACTGAAGCTTTCTTT; cdr3_aa: CASSPLPGDTEAFF
clone_size: once; d_call: NA; j_call: TRBJ1-5; v_call: TRBV14; cdr3_nt: TGTGCCAGCAGCCATCCGGGAAGCAATCAGCCCCAGCATTTT; cdr3_aa: CASSHPGSNQPQHF
clone_size: few; d_call: NA; j_call: TRBJ1-2; v_call: TRBV4-2; cdr3_nt: TGTGCCAGCAGCCAAGATCAGCAGGACATCTATGGCTACACCTTC; cdr3_aa: CASSQDQQDIYGYTF
clone_size: NA; d_call: NA; j_call: TRBJ1-3; v_call: TRBV3-1/TRBV3-2; cdr3_nt: TGTGCCAGCAGCCAGGGTCAGAGGGATGAAAACACCATATATTTT; cdr3_aa: CASSQGQRDENTIYF